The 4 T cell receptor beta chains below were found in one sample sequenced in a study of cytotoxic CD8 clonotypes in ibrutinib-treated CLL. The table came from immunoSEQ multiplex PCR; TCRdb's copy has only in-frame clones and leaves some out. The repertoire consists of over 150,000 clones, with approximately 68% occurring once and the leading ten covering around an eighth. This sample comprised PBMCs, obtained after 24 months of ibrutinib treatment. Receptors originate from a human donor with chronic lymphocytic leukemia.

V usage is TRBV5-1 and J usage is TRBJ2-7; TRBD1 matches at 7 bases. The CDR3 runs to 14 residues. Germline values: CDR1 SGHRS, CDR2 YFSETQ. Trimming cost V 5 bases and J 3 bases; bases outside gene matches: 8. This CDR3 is CASRQGMVSYEQYF. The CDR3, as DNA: TGCGCCAGCAGACAGGGGATGGTGAGCTACGAGCAGTACTTC.

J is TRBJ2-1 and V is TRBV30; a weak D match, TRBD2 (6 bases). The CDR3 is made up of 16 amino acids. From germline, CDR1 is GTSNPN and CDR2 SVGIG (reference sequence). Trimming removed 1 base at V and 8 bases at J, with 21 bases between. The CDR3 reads CAWSGGTHTKRYEQFF. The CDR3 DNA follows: TGTGCCTGGAGTGGCGGGACCCACACAAAGCGCTATGAGCAGTTCTTC.

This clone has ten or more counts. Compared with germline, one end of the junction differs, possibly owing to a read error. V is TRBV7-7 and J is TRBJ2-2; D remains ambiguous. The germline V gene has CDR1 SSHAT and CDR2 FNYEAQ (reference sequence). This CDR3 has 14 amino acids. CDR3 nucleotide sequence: TGTGCTAGCAGCTTTGCGGAAAACACCGGGGAGCTGTTTTTT. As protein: CASSFAENTGELFF.

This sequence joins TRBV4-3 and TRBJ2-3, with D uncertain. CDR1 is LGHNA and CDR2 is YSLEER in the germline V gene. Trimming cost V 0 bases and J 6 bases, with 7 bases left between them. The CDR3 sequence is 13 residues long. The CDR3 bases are TGCGCCAGCAGCCAAGAACCGCGGGATACGCAGTATTTT. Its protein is CASSQEPRDTQYF.